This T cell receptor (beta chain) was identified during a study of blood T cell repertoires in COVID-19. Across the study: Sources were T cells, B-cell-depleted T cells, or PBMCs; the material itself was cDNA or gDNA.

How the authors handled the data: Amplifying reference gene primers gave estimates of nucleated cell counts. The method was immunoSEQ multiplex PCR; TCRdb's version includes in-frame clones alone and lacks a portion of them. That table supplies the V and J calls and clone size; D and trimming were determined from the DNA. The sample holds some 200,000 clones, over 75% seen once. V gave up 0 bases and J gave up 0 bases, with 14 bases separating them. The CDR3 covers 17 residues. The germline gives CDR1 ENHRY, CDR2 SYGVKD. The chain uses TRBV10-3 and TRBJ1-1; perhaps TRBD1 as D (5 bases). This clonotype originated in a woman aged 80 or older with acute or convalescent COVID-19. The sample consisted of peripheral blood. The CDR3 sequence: CAISESTLGGMNTEAFF. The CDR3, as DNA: TGTGCCATCAGTGAGTCGACTCTCGGGGGAATGAACACTGAAGCTTTCTTT.